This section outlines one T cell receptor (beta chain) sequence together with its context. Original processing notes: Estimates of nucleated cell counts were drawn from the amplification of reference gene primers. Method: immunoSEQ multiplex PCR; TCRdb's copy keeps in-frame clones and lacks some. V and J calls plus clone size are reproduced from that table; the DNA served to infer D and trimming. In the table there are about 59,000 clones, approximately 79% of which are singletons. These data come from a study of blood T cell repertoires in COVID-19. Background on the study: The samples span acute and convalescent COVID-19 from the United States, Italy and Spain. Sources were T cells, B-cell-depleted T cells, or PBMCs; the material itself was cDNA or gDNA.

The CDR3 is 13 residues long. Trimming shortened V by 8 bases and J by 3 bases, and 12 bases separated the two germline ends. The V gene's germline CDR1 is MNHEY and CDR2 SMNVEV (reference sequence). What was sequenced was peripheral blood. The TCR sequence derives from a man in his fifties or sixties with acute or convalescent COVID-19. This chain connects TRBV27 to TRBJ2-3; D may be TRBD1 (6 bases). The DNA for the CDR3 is TGTGCCAGCCACCACAGGGCAACAGATACGCAGTATTTT. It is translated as CASHHRATDTQYF.